Described below is a single T cell receptor (beta chain) sequence and its context. This CDR3 comprises 14 residues. Germline CDR1 is LNHDA and CDR2 is SQIVND (reference sequence). V lost 3 bases, J lost 4 bases, and 3 bases stayed unmatched. The sample belongs to a study of blood T cell repertoires in COVID-19. Here immunoSEQ multiplex PCR was the method, and the copy in TCRdb shows in-frame clones only, minus some. Of approximately 290,000 clones detected, nearly 90% appear once; the ten largest clones hold around 4.5%. Material: PBMCs or T cells enriched from blood (not recorded which). The rearrangement uses TRBV19 and TRBJ2-7; 10 bases are a match to TRBD1. The TCR originated in a young woman with acute COVID-19. Here the CDR3 reads CASSIRDRGYEQYF. The CDR3 bases are TGTGCCAGTAGTATTAGGGACAGGGGTTACGAGCAGTACTTC. Combining the CDR3 with reference TRBV19 and TRBJ2-7 gives the whole variable domain DGGITQSPKYLFRKEGQNVTLSCEQNLNHDAMYWYRQDPGQGLRLIYYSQIVNDFQKGDIAEGYSVSREKKESFPLTVTSAQKNPTAFYLCASSIRDRGYEQYFGPGTRLTVT.